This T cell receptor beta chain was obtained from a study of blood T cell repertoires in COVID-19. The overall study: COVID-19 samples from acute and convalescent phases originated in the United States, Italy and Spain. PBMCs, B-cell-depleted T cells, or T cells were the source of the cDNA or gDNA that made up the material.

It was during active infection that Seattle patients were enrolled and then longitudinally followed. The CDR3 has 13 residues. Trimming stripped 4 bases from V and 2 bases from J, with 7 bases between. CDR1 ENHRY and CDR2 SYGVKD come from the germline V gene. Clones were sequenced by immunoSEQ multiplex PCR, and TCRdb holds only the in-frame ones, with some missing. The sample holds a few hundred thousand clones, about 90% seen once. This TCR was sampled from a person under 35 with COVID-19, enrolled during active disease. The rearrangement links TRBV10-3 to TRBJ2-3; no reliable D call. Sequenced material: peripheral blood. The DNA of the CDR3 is TGTGCCATCAGTGGGCGGCCCACAGATACGCAGTATTTT. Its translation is CAISGRPTDTQYF.